This is a list of T cell receptor beta chains from one sample in a study of blood T cell repertoires in COVID-19. Only in-frame clones appear in the TCRdb table, and some are missing; sequencing was by immunoSEQ multiplex PCR. The sample includes around 310,000 clones, over 75% of them seen just once. Sequencing input: peripheral blood. These TCRs come from a woman aged 45-59 years with active or convalescent COVID-19. CDR3s include the opening cysteine and the closing phenylalanine or tryptophan. The D gene is left open where the match is weak. Not every row has a clone size; where given, it reads once, few, many or a size class.

TRBV18	TRBJ2-5	.	.	CASSPPGTARGETQYF	TGTGCCAGCTCACCACCCGGGACCGCCAGGGGAGAGACCCAGTACTTC
TRBV23-1	TRBJ1-2	.	.	CASSQRTDGTNYGYTF	TGCGCCAGCAGTCAAAGGACAGATGGCACTAACTATGGCTACACCTTC
TRBV12-3/TRBV12-4	TRBJ2-7	.	.	CASSFSGYEQYF	TGTGCCAGCAGTTTCTCAGGCTACGAGCAGTACTTC
TRBV6-4	TRBJ1-3	.	TRBD1	CASRDTRDRGTSPSGNTIYF	TGTGCCAGCAGGGATACGAGGGACAGGGGCACGAGCCCCTCTGGAAACACCATATATTTT
TRBV10-2	TRBJ2-1	.	.	CASTISPGEAYNEQFF	TGCGCCAGCACCATTAGTCCGGGGGAGGCATACAATGAGCAGTTCTTC
TRBV2	TRBJ1-5	.	TRBD1	CASRATGQRNQPQHF	TGTGCCAGCAGAGCTACGGGACAGCGGAATCAGCCCCAGCATTTT
TRBV4-3	TRBJ1-3	few	.	CASSQDGGSGNTIYF	TGCGCCAGCAGCCAAGATGGAGGTTCTGGAAACACCATATATTTT
TRBV12-3/TRBV12-4	TRBJ2-7	.	.	CASSSVYEQYF	TGTGCCAGCAGTTCGGTGTACGAGCAGTACTTC
TRBV28	TRBJ1-1	.	.	CASSYTWGRRDTEAFF	TGTGCCAGCAGCTATACTTGGGGGCGCCGTGACACTGAAGCTTTCTTT
TRBV10-3	TRBJ1-2	.	.	CAITVSRAYGYTF	TGTGCCATCACCGTTTCCCGAGCCTATGGCTACACCTTC
TRBV18	TRBJ2-7	.	TRBD2	CASSPSSGEQYF	TGTGCCAGCTCACCATCTAGCGGCGAGCAGTACTTC
TRBV7-3	TRBJ2-1	.	TRBD2	CASSQSGAVNEQFF	TGTGCCAGCAGCCAGAGCGGGGCGGTGAATGAGCAGTTCTTC
TRBV27	TRBJ1-2	.	.	CASSPGLSRGYTF	TGTGCCAGCAGTCCTGGACTGTCACGGGGCTACACCTTC
TRBV7-2	TRBJ1-2	.	TRBD1	CASSSGTVNYGYTF	TGTGCCAGCAGCTCAGGGACAGTTAACTATGGCTACACCTTC
TRBV6-2/TRBV6-3	TRBJ2-3	.	TRBD2	CASSRLAGGGTDTQYF	TGTGCCAGCAGTCGACTAGCGGGGGGGGGCACAGATACGCAGTATTTT
TRBV14	TRBJ2-2	.	.	CASSPMNTGELFF	TGTGCCAGCAGCCCTATGAACACCGGGGAGCTGTTTTTT
TRBV27	TRBJ1-1	.	.	CASSPRQVNTEAFF	TGTGCCAGCAGTCCTCGACAGGTGAACACTGAAGCTTTCTTT